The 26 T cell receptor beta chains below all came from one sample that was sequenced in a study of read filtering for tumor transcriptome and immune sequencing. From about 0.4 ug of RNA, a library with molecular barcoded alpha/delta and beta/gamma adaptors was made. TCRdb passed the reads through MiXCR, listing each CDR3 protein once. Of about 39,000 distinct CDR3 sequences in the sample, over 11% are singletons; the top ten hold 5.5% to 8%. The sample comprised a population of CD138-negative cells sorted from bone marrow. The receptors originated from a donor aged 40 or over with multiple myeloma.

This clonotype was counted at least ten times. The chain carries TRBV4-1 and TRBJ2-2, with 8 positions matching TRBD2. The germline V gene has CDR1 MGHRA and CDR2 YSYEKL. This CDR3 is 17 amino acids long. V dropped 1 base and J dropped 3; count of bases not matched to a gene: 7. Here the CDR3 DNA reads TGCGCCAGCAGCCAAGTTCCAGCGGGAGCCTACACCGGGGAGCTGTTTTTT. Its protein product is CASSQVPAGAYTGELFF.

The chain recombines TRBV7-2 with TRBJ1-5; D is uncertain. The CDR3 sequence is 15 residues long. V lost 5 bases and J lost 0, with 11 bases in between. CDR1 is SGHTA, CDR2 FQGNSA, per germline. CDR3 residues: CASSRNSNSNQPQHF. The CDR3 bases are TGTGCCAGCAGCCGCAATAGCAATAGCAATCAGCCCCAGCATTTT.

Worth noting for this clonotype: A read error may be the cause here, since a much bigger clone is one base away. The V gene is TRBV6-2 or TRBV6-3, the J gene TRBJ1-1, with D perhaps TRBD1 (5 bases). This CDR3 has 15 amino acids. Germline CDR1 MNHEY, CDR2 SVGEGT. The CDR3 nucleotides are TGTGCCAGCACCGGCCGGGGGTCGGTGAACACTGAAGCTCTCTTT. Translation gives CASTGRGSVNTEALF.

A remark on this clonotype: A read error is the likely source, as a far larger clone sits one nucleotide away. CDR3 bases: TGTGCCAGCAGCTTAACCGGCGAAGCTTTCTTT. Protein: CASSLTGEAFF. The chain carries TRBV11-2 and TRBJ1-1; D remains ambiguous. The germline V gene has CDR1 SGHAT and CDR2 FQNNGV. V was trimmed by 2 bases and J by 8 bases, leaving 6 bases between them. CDR3 size: 11 residues.

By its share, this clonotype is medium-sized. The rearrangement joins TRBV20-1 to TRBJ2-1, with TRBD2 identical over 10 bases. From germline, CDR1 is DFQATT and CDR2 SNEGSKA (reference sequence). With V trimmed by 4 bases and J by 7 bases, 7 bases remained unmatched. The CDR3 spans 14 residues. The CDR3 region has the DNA TGCAGTGCTATTTTAGCGGGAGGTGGAAATGAGCAGTTCTTC. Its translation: CSAILAGGGNEQFF.

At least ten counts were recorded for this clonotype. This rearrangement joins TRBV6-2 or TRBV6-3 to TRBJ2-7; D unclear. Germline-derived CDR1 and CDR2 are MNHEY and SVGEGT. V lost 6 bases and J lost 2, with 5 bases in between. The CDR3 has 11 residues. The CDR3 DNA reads TGTGCCAGCAGCTGGGCCTACGAGCAGTACTTC. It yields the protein CASSWAYEQYF.

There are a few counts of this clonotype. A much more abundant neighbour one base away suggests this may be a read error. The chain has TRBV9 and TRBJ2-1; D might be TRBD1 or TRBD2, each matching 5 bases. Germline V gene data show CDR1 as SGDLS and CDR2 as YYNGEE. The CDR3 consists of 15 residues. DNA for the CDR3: TGTGCCAGCAGCGTAGACCGGGGCTCCTACAAGGAGCAGTTCTTC. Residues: CASSVDRGSYKEQFF.

The CDR3 region has the DNA TGTGCCAGTAGAACAGGGTTTGACAATCAGCCCCAGCATTTT. This sequence encodes CASRTGFDNQPQHF. The rearrangement uses TRBV19 and TRBJ1-5; maybe TRBD1 (6 bases). V lost 6 bases and J lost 3, with 12 bases in between. Per germline, CDR1 LNHDA and CDR2 SQIVND (reference sequence). The CDR3 contains 14 residues.

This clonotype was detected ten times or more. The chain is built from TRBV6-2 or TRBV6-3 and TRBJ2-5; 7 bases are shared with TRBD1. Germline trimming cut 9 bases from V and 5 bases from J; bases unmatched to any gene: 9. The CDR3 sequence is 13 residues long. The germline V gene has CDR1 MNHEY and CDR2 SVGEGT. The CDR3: CASSEGAVETQYF. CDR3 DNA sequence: TGTGCCAGTAGCGAGGGGGCCGTGGAGACCCAGTACTTC.

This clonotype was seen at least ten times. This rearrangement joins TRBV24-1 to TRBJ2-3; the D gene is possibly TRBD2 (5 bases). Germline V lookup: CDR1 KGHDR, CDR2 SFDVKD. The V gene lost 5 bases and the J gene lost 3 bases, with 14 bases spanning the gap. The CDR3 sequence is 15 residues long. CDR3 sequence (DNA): TGTGCCACCAGTGGACGGGGTTTAAGGACAGATACGCAGTATTTT. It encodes CATSGRGLRTDTQYF.

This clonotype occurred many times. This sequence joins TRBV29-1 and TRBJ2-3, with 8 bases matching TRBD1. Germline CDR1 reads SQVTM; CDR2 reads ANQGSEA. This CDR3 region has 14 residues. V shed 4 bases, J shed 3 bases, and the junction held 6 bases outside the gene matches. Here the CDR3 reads CSVVSGGRTDTQYF. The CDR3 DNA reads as TGCAGCGTTGTGTCAGGGGGCCGGACAGATACGCAGTATTTT.

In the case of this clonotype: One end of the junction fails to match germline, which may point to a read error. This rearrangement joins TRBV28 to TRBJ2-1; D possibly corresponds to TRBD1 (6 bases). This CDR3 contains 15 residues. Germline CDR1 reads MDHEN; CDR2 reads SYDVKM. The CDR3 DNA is TGTGCCAGCACTCAGGACAGAGGAGAGGGCAATGAGCCGTTCTTC. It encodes CASTQDRGEGNEPFF.

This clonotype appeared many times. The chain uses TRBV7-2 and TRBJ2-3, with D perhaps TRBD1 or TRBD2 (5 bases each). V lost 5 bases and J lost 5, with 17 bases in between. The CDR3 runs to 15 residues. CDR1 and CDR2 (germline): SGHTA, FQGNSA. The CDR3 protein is CASSDPTGAKDTQYF. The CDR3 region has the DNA TGTGCCAGCAGCGACCCTACCGGGGCTAAAGATACGCAGTATTTT.

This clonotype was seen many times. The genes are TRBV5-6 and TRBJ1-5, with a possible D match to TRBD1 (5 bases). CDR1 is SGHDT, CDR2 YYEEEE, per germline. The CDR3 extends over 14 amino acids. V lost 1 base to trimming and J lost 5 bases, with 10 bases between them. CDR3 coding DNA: TGTGCCAGCAGCTTGTTACAGGCCCATCAGCCCCAGCATTTT. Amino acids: CASSLLQAHQPQHF.

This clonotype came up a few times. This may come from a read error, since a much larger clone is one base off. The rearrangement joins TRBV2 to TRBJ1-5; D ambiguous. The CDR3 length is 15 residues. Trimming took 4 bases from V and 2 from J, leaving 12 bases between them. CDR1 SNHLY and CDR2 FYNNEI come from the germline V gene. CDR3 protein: CASSGGQFGNQPQHF. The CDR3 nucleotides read TGTGCCAGCAGTGGAGGGCAGTTTGGCAATCAGCCCCAGCATTTT.

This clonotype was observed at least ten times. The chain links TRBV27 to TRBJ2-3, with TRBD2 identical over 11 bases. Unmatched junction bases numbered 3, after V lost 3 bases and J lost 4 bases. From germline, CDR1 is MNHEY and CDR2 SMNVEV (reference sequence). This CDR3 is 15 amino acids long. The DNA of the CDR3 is TGTGCCAGCAGTTTTCTAGCGGGAGGACCAGATACGCAGTATTTT. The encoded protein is CASSFLAGGPDTQYF.

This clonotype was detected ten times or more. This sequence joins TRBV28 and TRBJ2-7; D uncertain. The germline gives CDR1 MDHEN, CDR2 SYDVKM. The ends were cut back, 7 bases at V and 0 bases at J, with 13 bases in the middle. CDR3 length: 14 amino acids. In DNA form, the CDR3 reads TGTGCCAGCATCCCTCCCCGGTTCTCCTACGAGCAGTACTTC. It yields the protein CASIPPRFSYEQYF.

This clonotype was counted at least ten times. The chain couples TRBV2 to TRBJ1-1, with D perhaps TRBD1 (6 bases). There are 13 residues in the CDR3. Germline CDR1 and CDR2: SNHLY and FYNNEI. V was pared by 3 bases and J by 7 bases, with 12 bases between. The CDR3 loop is CASSDWGLVEAFF. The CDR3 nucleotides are TGTGCCAGCAGTGATTGGGGGCTGGTTGAAGCTTTCTTT.

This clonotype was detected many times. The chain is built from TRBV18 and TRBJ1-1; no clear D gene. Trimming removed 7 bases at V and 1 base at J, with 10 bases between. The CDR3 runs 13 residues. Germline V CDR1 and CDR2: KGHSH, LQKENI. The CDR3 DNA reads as TGTGCCAGCTTAGAGTTGGCGAACACTGAAGCTTTCTTT. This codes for CASLELANTEAFF.

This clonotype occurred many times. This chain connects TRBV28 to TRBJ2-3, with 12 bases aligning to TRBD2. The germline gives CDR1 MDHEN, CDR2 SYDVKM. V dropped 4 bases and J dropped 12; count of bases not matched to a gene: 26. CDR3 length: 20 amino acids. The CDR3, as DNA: TGTGCCAGCAGTTCTCCTGGTCCCAAAAGACTAGCGGGGGCGATACCCAGCCAGTATTTT. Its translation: CASSSPGPKRLAGAIPSQYF.

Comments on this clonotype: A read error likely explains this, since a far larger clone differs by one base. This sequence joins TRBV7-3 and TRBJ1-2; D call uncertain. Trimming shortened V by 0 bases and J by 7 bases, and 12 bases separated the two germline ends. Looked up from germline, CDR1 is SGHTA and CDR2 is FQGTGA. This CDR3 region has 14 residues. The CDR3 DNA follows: TGTGCCAGCAGCTTAACCGGGCCCAATCGTGGCTACACCTTC. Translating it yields CASSLTGPNRGYTF.

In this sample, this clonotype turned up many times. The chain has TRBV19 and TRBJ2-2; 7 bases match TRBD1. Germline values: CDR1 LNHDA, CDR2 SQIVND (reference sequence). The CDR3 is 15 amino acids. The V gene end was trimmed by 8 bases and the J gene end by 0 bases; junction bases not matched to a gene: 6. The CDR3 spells CASSTGATNTGELFF. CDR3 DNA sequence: TGTGCCAGTTCTACAGGGGCAACGAACACCGGGGAGCTGTTTTTT.

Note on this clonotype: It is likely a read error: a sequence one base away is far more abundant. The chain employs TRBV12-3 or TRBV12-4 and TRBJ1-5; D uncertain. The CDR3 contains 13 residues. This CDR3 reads CASSGSLVQPQRF. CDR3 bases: TGTGCCAGCAGTGGGTCGTTGGTTCAGCCCCAGCGTTTT.

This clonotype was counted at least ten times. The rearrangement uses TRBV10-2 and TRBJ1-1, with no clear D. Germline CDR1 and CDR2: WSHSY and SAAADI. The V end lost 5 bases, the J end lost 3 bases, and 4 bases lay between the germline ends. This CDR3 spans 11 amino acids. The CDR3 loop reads CASSQHTEAFF. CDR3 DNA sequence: TGCGCCAGCAGTCAACACACTGAAGCTTTCTTT.

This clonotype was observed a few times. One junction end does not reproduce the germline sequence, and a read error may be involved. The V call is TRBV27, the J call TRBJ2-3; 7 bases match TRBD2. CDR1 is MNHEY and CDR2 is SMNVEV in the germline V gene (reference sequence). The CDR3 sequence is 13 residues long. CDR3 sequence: CASLKRDEDTRYF. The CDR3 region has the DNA TGTGCCAGCCTCAAGCGGGATGAAGATACGCGGTATTTT.

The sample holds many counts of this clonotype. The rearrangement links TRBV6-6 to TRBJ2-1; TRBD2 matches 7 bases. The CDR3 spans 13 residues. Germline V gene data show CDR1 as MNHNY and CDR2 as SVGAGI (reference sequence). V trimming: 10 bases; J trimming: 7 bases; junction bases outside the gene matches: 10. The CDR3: CATEVQGGNEQFF. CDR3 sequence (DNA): TGTGCCACCGAAGTGCAGGGAGGGAATGAGCAGTTCTTC.